The 10 T cell receptor beta chains below were found in one sample sequenced in a study of PD-1 blockade in classical Hodgkin lymphoma. The table came from immunoSEQ multiplex PCR; TCRdb's copy has only in-frame clones and leaves some out. The sample lists around 25,000 clones, about 80% occurring once. Exposure to brentuximab vedotin varied, and each patient had relapsed following autologous stem cell transplantation. Sequenced material: peripheral blood mononuclear cells (PBMCs), taken at baseline. These receptors were obtained from a human donor with classical Hodgkin lymphoma.

The CDR3 loop is CASSLLGQGVSDEQYF. CDR3 coding DNA: TGTGCCAGTAGCCTCTTAGGACAGGGGGTGTCGGACGAGCAGTACTTC. V and J are TRBV19 and TRBJ2-7; TRBD1 aligns across 10 bases. Germline V gene data show CDR1 as LNHDA and CDR2 as SQIVND (reference sequence). This CDR3 region has 16 residues. J lost 5 bases, V lost 6 bases, and 13 bases had no gene match.

This clone turned up a few times. The V and J genes are TRBV6-7 and TRBJ1-1; perhaps TRBD1 as D (6 bases). TRBV6-7 is an ORF; its function is uncertain. V lost 2 bases to trimming and J lost 1 base, with 14 bases between them. The CDR3 covers 16 residues. CDR3 sequence (DNA): TGTGCCAGCAGTTACCGATACCGGACAGAGAACACTGAAGCTTTCTTT. Its protein is CASSYRYRTENTEAFF.

The chain couples TRBV7-2 to TRBJ2-1; TRBD2 agrees at 14 bases. The ends lost 6 bases at V and 4 bases at J; junction bases unmatched: 5. The germline CDR1 and CDR2 sequences are SGHTA and FQGNSA. This CDR3 comprises 16 residues. DNA for the CDR3: TGTGCCAGCAGGCGGACTAGCGGGGGGTTTTACAATGAGCAGTTCTTC. Protein: CASRRTSGGFYNEQFF.

V gene TRBV28 combines with J gene TRBJ2-5; the D gene is possibly TRBD2 (6 bases). This CDR3 is 15 amino acids long. Germline V lookup: CDR1 MDHEN, CDR2 SYDVKM. The V and J ends lost 7 bases and 2 bases respectively, with 17 bases between them. CDR3 in amino acids: CASKGFGTSQETQYF. The CDR3 DNA reads as TGTGCCAGCAAAGGCTTCGGGACTTCGCAAGAGACCCAGTACTTC.

The genes are TRBV14 and TRBJ2-5, with D hard to call. Germline V gene lookup returns CDR1 SGHDN and CDR2 FVKESK. There are 14 residues in the CDR3. The V end was cut by 2 bases, the J end by 5 bases, with 12 bases between. The CDR3 region is CASSQFRELETQYF. The CDR3 coding sequence is TGTGCCAGCAGCCAATTTAGAGAGCTGGAGACCCAGTACTTC.

This chain uses TRBV4-3 with TRBJ2-7; 10 bases line up with TRBD1. V lost 3 bases, J lost 5 bases, and 7 bases stayed unmatched. Germline V CDR1 and CDR2: LGHNA, YSLEER. CDR3 length equals 15 residues. CDR3 DNA: TGCGCCAGCAGCCATGGGACAGGGGCCTTTAACGAGCAGTACTTC. The encoded protein is CASSHGTGAFNEQYF.

CDR3 sequence reads: CASRPGQGSTNEKLFF. The CDR3 bases are TGTGCCAGCAGGCCGGGACAGGGGTCGACTAATGAAAAACTGTTTTTT. V usage is TRBV6-6 and J usage is TRBJ1-4; 10 nucleotides match TRBD1. This CDR3 is 16 amino acids long. V shed 6 bases and J 2 bases; nucleotides not matched to a gene: 6. The germline gives CDR1 MNHNY, CDR2 SVGAGI (reference sequence).

This chain links TRBV4-3 with TRBJ1-2; 9 nucleotides agree with TRBD1. The CDR3 spans 15 residues. Germline V CDR1 and CDR2: LGHNA, YSLEER. V dropped 1 base and J dropped 1; count of bases not matched to a gene: 1. The CDR3 bases are TGCGCCAGCAGCCAAGCGACAGGGGGTAACTATGGCTACACCTTC. It codes for CASSQATGGNYGYTF.

The gene calls are TRBV5-8 and TRBJ1-6; TRBD1 aligns across 8 bases. V gave up 4 bases and J gave up 10 bases; unmatched junction bases: 4. This CDR3 is built from 13 residues. Germline values: CDR1 SGHTS, CDR2 YDEGEE. The CDR3 nucleotides are TGTGCCAGCAGCGGACAGGGTTGGTCACCCCTCCACTTT. Its translation is CASSGQGWSPLHF.

The gene calls are TRBV4-2 and TRBJ1-3; D remains unclear. The CDR3 loop spans 16 amino acids. The V gene's germline CDR1 is LGHNA and CDR2 YNFKEQ. The germline V and J ends were trimmed by 0 bases and 0 bases, with 9 bases remaining between them. CDR3: CASSQEMWGSGNTIYF. The CDR3 DNA reads as TGTGCCAGCAGCCAAGAAATGTGGGGCTCTGGAAACACCATATATTTT.